In its sample, the clone carrying this T cell receptor beta chain was seen once. Germline loops: CDR1 MNHEY, CDR2 SVGAGI. The V end lost 6 bases, the J end lost 5 bases, and 14 bases lay between the germline ends. The CDR3 consists of 13 residues. The data were obtained in a study of T cell changes during pregnancy in multiple sclerosis. Measured with immunoSEQ multiplex PCR; TCRdb has only the in-frame clones, and not every one. The data hold about 98,000 clones, with roughly nine tenths observed a single time. The sequence came from a female donor in good health, enrolled as a control in a pregnancy study. The chain links TRBV6-5 to TRBJ2-7, with D possibly being TRBD2 (5 bases). The sequences come from peripheral blood, collected after pregnancy. CDR3 in DNA: TGTGCCAGCAGACCATCTGGGAGAGACGAGCAGTACTTC. Protein sequence: CASRPSGRDEQYF.